This entry describes one T cell receptor beta chain. What it recognizes is unknown. Noted time point: blood 2 weeks post-SBRT. Indicated treatment: 15 Gy SBRT to primary tumor, nephrectomy 4 weeks later. V dropped 4 bases and J dropped 2 bases, with 5 bases sitting between them. The CDR3 sequence is 11 residues long. Germline V CDR1 and CDR2: SQVTM, ANQGSEA. Here immunoSEQ multiplex PCR was the method, and the copy in TCRdb shows in-frame clones only, minus some. This sample carries about 150,000 clones, roughly 87% of them seen once, and the ten largest clones take under 15%. This sample was taken from a study of radiation and T cells in renal cell carcinoma. Study-wide results and caveats: Pretreatment tumor biopsies were lacking, so baseline clonotypes are unknown.

The material was blood, obtained from a patient whose treatment included radiotherapy and nephrectomy. The sequence derives from a woman aged 45-60 years with renal cell carcinoma. The gene calls are TRBV29-1 and TRBJ2-5, with no clear D. This chain's CDR3 is CSVVPQETQYF. The CDR3 region has the DNA TGCAGCGTTGTGCCTCAAGAGACCCAGTACTTC.